This record covers a single TCR beta chain. The antigen is unknown. The source of the sample is a study of CXCR3-negative and CXCR3-positive naive CD8 T cells. Across the whole study: Sequencing gave about 150 million TRB reads overall, about 1.5 +/- 0.3 million per library.

General study findings and limits: Naive CXCR3-positive and CXCR3-negative cells shared TRBV-TRBJ usage; memory cells diverged. Hydrophobicity was higher for TRB CDR3s found in CXCR3-positive naive cells than in CXCR3-negative naive cells.

The study sorted every CD8+ T cell subset in triplicate at under 350,000 cells each. Naive CD8+ T cells had a CD45RO-CCR7+CD27+CD95- phenotype. CDR3 length: 12 residues. Germline V gene lookup returns CDR1 DFQATT and CDR2 SNEGSKA (reference sequence). With UMI labels, 5' RACE was used to prepare the TRB cDNA libraries. Using the 5' RACE reads, TCRdb records one entry per CDR3 protein without DNA. The sample includes 85,000 to 120,000 distinct CDR3 sequences. This TCR derives from a human donor in good health. Some clones in this sample may be carry-over from other donors' samples. V usage is TRBV20-1 and J usage is TRBJ1-1; TCRdb names TRBD1, which stays unverified in the absence of DNA. Material for sequencing was naive CXCR3+ CD8+ T cells from blood. The sample's subset: CD45RO-CCR7+CD27+CD95- naive CD8+ T cells expressing CXCR3 (TNR3+). CDR3 residues: CSARDEGVEAFF.